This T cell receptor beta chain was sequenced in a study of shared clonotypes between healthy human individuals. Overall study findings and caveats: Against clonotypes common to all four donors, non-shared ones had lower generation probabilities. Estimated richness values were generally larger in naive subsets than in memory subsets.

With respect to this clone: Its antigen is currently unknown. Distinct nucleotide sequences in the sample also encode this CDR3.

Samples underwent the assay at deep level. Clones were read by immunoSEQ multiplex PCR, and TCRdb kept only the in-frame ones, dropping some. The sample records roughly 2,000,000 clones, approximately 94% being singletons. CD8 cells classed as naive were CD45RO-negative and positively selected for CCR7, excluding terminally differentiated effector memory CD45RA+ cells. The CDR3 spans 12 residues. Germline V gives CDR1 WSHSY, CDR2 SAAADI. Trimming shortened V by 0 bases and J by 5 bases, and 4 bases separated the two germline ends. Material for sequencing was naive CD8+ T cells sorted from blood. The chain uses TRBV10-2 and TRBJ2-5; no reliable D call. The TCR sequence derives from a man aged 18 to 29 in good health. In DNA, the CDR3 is TGCGCCAGCAGTGAGTCGGGGGAGACCCAGTACTTC. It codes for CASSESGETQYF.